The rows below give T cell receptor beta chains drawn from one sample of a study of T cells after somatic rescue of genetic block. Using immunoSEQ multiplex PCR, the repertoire was profiled, and TCRdb retains in-frame clones only, with some absent. The sample has 45,000 to 70,000 clones, about 96% seen once. Sequences were obtained from peripheral blood mononuclear cells (PBMCs). Every receptor here comes from a child less than two years old. Each CDR3 is given with its conserved first and last residue. The order of the fields is V gene, clone size, J gene, D gene, CDR3 protein, CDR3 DNA. The D gene is left open where the match is weak. Size tells how often a clone was seen (once, few, many) or the class of an expanded clone, and some rows leave it out.

TRBV5-1	NA	TRBJ2-7	NA	CASSQGPPSYEQYF	TGCGCCAGCAGTCAGGGGCCCCCCTCCTACGAGCAGTACTTC
TRBV7-2	NA	TRBJ2-5	TRBD1	CASSLVSGGQETQYF	TGTGCCAGCAGCTTAGTTTCAGGGGGCCAAGAGACCCAGTACTTC
TRBV5-1	NA	TRBJ2-7	TRBD2	CASSLELAGGYEQYF	TGCGCCAGCAGCTTGGAGCTAGCGGGAGGCTACGAGCAGTACTTC
TRBV2	NA	TRBJ2-1	TRBD2	CASRAGRAYNEQFF	TGTGCCAGCAGAGCGGGACGAGCCTACAATGAGCAGTTCTTC
TRBV11-2	NA	TRBJ2-1	TRBD2	CASSPTSGDTYNEQFF	TGTGCCAGCAGCCCGACTAGCGGGGATACCTACAATGAGCAGTTCTTC
TRBV4-2	NA	TRBJ2-3	TRBD1	CASSLRDREEDTQYF	TGTGCCAGCAGCCTCCGGGACAGGGAGGAAGATACGCAGTATTTT
TRBV7-6	NA	TRBJ1-1	NA	CASSLGPRNTEAFF	TGTGCCAGCAGCTTAGGCCCCAGGAACACTGAAGCTTTCTTT
TRBV5-6	NA	TRBJ2-4	TRBD1	CASSFGTAIAKNIQYF	TGTGCCAGCAGCTTCGGGACAGCTATAGCCAAAAACATTCAGTACTTC
TRBV5-4	NA	TRBJ2-2	NA	CASRDRNTGELFF	TGTGCCAGCAGGGACAGGAACACCGGGGAGCTGTTTTTT
TRBV27	NA	TRBJ2-3	TRBD2	CASSPIAGFSTDTQYF	TGTGCCAGCAGCCCCATAGCGGGGTTTAGCACAGATACGCAGTATTTT
TRBV10-1	once	TRBJ2-3	NA	CASSDPSADTQYF	TGCGCCAGCAGTGACCCCAGTGCAGATACGCAGTATTTT
TRBV6-1	NA	TRBJ2-1	NA	CATQGLSYNEQFF	TGTGCCACTCAGGGACTCTCCTACAATGAGCAGTTCTTC